A single sample gave rise to the 3 T cell receptor beta chains below, sequenced in a study of shared clonotypes between healthy human individuals. Only in-frame clones appear in the TCRdb table, and some are missing; sequencing was by immunoSEQ multiplex PCR. The data contain about 2 million clones, roughly 94% of them singletons. Sequenced material: naive CD4+ T cells sorted from blood. Subset defined: CD45RA+ positively selected. The receptors stem from a man aged 18 to 30 in good health.

The J gene is TRBJ1-6, the V gene TRBV6-1; a possible D gene is TRBD1 (6 bases). With 6 bases removed from V and 8 bases from J, the gap between germline ends came to 8 bases. This CDR3 has 12 residues. From germline, CDR1 is MNHNS and CDR2 SASEGT. The chain's CDR3 is CASREGDSPLHF. The CDR3 nucleotides read TGTGCCAGCAGGGAGGGGGATTCACCCCTCCACTTT.

Points on this clone: The junction departs from the called germline gene at one end, perhaps through a read error. The CDR3 reads CASSSGYGYTQYF. CDR3 sequence (DNA): TGTGCTAGCAGCTCAGGGTACGGATATACGCAGTATTTT. V is TRBV7-7 and J is TRBJ2-3; D possibly corresponds to TRBD1 (5 bases). The CDR3 length is 13 residues. Germline values: CDR1 SSHAT, CDR2 FNYEAQ (reference sequence).

In regard to this clone: Other DNA sequences in this specimen translate into the identical CDR3. V usage is TRBV18 and J usage is TRBJ1-1; tentatively, D is TRBD1 (5 bases). The CDR3 is 13 residues long. Germline V lookup: CDR1 KGHSH, CDR2 LQKENI. The V end was cut by 2 bases, the J end by 5 bases, with 9 bases between. CDR3 sequence: CASSPSGVTEAFF. The CDR3 bases are TGTGCCAGCTCACCATCGGGGGTTACTGAAGCTTTCTTT.